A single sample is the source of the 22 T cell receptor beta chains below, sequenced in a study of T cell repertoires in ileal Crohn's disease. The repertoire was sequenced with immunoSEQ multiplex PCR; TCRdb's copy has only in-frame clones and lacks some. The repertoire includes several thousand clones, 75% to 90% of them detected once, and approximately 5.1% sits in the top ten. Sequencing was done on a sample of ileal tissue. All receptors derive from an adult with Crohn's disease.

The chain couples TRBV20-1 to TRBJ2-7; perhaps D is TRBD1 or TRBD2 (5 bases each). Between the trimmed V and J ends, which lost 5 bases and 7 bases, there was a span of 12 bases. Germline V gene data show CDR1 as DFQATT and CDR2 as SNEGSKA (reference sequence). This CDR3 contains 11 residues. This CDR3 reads CSAGDGTEQYF. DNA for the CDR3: TGCAGTGCTGGGGACGGTACAGAGCAGTACTTC.

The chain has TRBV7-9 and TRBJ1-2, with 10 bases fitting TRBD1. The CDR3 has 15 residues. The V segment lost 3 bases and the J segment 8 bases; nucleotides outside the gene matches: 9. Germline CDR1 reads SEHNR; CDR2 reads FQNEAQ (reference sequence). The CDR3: CASSFGTGELGGYTF. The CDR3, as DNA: TGTGCCAGCAGCTTCGGGACAGGGGAGCTTGGGGGCTACACCTTC. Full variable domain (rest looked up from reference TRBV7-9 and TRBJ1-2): DTGVSQNPRHKITKRGQNVTFRCDPISEHNRLYWYRQTLGQGPEFLTYFQNEAQLEKSRLLSDRFSAERPKGSFSTLEIQRTEQGDSAMYLCASSFGTGELGGYTFGSGTRLTVV.

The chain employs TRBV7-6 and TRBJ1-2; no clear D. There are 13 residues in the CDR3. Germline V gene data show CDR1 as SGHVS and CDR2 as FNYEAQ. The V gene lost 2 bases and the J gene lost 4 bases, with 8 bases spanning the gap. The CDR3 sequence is CASSLTDGYGYTF. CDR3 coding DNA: TGTGCCAGCAGCTTAACGGACGGCTATGGCTACACCTTC.

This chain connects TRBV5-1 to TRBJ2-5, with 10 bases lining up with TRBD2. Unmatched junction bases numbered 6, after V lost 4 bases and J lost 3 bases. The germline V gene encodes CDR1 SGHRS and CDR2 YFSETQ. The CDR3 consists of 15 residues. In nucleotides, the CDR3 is TGCGCCAGCAGCGCCACCGGGACTAGCGAAGAGACCCAGTACTTC. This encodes CASSATGTSEETQYF.

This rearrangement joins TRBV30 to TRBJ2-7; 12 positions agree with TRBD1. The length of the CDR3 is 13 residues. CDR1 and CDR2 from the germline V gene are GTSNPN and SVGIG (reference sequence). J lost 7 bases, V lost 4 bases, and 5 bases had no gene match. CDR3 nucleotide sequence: TGTGCCTGGACCGGGACAGGGGGCCTGGAGCAGTACTTC. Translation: CAWTGTGGLEQYF.

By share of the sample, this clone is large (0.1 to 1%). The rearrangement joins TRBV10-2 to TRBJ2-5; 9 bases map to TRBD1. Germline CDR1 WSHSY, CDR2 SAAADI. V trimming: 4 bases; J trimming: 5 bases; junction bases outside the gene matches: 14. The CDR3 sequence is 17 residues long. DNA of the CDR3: TGCGCCAGCAGTGTCAATAGGTGGGACAGGGATAAGGAGACCCAGTACTTC. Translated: CASSVNRWDRDKETQYF.

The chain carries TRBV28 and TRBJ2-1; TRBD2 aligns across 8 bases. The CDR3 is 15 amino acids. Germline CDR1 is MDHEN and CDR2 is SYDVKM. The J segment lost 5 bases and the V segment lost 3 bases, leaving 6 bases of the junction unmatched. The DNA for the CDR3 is TGTGCCAGCAGTTTGGGCGGGAGGCGGGACAATGAGCAGTTCTTC. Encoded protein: CASSLGGRRDNEQFF.

DNA of the CDR3: TGTGCCAGCAGCCCCCAGAGCGGGAGGGCCTACGAGCAGTACTTC. This translates into CASSPQSGRAYEQYF. V and J are TRBV7-2 and TRBJ2-7, with 10 bases fitting TRBD2. The J segment lost 2 bases and the V segment lost 5 bases, leaving 6 bases of the junction unmatched. This CDR3 spans 15 amino acids. Germline CDR1 reads SGHTA; CDR2 reads FQGNSA.

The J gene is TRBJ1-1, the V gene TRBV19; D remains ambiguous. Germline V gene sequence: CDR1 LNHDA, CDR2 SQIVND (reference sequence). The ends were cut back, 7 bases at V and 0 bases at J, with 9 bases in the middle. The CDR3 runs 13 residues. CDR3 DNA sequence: TGTGCCAGTACGGGCCGAATGAACACTGAAGCTTTCTTT. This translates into CASTGRMNTEAFF.

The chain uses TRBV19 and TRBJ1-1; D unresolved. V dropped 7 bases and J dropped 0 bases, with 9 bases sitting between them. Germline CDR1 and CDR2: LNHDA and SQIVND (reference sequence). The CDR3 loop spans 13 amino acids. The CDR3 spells CASTLQLNTEAFF. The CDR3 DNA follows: TGTGCCAGTACGCTGCAGTTGAACACTGAAGCTTTCTTT.

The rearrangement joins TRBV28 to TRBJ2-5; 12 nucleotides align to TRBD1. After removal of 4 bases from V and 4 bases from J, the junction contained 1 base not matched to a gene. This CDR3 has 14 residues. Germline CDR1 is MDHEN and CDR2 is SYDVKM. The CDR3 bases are TGTGCCAGCAGTTGGGACAGGGGGCCAGAGACCCAGTACTTC. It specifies CASSWDRGPETQYF.

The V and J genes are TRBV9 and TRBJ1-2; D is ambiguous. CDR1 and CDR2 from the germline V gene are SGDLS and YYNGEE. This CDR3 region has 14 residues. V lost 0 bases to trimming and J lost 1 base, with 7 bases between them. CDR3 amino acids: CASSVGQDNYGYTF. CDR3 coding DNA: TGTGCCAGCAGCGTAGGGCAGGATAACTATGGCTACACCTTC.

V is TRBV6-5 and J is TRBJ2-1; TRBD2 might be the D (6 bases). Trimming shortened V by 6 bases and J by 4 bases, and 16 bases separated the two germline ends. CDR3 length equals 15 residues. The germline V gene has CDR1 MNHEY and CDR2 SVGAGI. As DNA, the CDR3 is TGTGCCAGCAGCCCGATCAGCGGGCCTTACAATGAGCAGTTCTTC. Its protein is CASSPISGPYNEQFF.

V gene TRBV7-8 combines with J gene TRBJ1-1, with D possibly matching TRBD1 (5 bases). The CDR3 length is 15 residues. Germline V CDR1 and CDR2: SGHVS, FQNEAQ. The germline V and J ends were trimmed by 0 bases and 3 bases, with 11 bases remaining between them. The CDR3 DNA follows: TGTGCCAGCAGCTTAGCGGGGGGACTCCACACTGAAGCTTTCTTT. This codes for CASSLAGGLHTEAFF.

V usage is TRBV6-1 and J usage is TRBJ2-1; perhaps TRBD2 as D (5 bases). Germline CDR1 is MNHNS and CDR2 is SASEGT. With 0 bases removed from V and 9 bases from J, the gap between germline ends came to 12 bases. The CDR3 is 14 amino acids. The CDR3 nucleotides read TGTGCCAGCAGTGAAGCGGGAGTGTACGGTGAGCAGTTCTTC. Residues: CASSEAGVYGEQFF.

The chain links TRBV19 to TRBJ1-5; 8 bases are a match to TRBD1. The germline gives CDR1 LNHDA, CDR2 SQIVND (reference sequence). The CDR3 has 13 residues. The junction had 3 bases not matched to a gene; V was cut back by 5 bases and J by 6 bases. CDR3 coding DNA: TGTGCCAGTAGTCCAGGGGGCCTTCAGCCCCAGCATTTT. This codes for CASSPGGLQPQHF.

The CDR3 DNA sequence: TGTGCCAGCAGCTTGGCCGGGGCGGGTGAGCAGTTCTTC. Protein: CASSLAGAGEQFF. The V and J genes are TRBV5-4 and TRBJ2-1; D could derive from TRBD1 or TRBD2 (5 bases each). The germline gives CDR1 SGHNT, CDR2 YYREEE (reference sequence). The CDR3 extends over 13 amino acids. The V end lost 0 bases, the J end lost 9 bases, and 10 bases lay between the germline ends.

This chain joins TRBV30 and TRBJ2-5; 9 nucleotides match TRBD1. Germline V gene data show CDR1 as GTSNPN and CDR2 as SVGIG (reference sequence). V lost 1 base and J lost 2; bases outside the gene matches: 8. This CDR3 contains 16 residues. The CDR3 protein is CAWSAPGQGEQETQYF. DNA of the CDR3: TGTGCCTGGAGTGCGCCGGGACAGGGCGAACAAGAGACCCAGTACTTC.

This CDR3 is CASSFLGQKNYGYTF. The CDR3 nucleotides read TGTGCCAGCAGTTTTTTGGGACAGAAAAACTATGGCTACACCTTC. The V call is TRBV7-9, the J call TRBJ1-2; 7 bases fit TRBD1. This CDR3 is built from 15 residues. V gave up 6 bases and J gave up 2 bases; unmatched junction bases: 9. Germline lookup yields CDR1 SEHNR and CDR2 FQNEAQ (reference sequence).

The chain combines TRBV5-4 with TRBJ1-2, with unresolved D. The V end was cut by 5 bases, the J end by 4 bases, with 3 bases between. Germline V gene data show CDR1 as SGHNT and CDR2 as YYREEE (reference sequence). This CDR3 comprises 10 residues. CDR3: CASRCYGYTF. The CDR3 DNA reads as TGTGCCAGCAGGTGCTATGGCTACACCTTC.

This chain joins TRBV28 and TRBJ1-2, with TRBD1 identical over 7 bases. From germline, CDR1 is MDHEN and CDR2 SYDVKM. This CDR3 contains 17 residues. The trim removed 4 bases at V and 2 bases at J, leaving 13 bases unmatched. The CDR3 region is CASSSAGGAQENYGYTF. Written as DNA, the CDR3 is TGTGCCAGCAGTTCGGCAGGGGGTGCTCAGGAGAACTATGGCTACACCTTC.

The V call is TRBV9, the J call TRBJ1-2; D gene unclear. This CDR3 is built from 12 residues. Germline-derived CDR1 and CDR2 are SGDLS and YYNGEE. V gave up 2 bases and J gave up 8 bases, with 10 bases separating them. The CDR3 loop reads CASSVSGVGYTF. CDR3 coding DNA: TGTGCCAGCAGCGTGTCCGGGGTCGGCTACACCTTC.